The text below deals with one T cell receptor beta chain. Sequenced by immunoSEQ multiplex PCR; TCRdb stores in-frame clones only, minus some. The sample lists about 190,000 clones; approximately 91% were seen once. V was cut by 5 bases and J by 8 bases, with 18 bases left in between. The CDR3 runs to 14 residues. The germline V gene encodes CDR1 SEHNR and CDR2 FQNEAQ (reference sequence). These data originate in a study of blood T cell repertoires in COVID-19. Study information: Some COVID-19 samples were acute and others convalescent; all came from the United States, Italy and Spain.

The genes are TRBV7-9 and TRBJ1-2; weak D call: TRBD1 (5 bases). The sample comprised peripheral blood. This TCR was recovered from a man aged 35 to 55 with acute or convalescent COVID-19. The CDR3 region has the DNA TGTGCCAGCAGCCCTCGCCCAGGGTTGGAAGGCTACACCTTC. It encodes CASSPRPGLEGYTF. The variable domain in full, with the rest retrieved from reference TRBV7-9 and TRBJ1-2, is DTGVSQNPRHKITKRGQNVTFRCDPISEHNRLYWYRQTLGQGPEFLTYFQNEAQLEKSRLLSDRFSAERPKGSFSTLEIQRTEQGDSAMYLCASSPRPGLEGYTFGSGTRLTVV.